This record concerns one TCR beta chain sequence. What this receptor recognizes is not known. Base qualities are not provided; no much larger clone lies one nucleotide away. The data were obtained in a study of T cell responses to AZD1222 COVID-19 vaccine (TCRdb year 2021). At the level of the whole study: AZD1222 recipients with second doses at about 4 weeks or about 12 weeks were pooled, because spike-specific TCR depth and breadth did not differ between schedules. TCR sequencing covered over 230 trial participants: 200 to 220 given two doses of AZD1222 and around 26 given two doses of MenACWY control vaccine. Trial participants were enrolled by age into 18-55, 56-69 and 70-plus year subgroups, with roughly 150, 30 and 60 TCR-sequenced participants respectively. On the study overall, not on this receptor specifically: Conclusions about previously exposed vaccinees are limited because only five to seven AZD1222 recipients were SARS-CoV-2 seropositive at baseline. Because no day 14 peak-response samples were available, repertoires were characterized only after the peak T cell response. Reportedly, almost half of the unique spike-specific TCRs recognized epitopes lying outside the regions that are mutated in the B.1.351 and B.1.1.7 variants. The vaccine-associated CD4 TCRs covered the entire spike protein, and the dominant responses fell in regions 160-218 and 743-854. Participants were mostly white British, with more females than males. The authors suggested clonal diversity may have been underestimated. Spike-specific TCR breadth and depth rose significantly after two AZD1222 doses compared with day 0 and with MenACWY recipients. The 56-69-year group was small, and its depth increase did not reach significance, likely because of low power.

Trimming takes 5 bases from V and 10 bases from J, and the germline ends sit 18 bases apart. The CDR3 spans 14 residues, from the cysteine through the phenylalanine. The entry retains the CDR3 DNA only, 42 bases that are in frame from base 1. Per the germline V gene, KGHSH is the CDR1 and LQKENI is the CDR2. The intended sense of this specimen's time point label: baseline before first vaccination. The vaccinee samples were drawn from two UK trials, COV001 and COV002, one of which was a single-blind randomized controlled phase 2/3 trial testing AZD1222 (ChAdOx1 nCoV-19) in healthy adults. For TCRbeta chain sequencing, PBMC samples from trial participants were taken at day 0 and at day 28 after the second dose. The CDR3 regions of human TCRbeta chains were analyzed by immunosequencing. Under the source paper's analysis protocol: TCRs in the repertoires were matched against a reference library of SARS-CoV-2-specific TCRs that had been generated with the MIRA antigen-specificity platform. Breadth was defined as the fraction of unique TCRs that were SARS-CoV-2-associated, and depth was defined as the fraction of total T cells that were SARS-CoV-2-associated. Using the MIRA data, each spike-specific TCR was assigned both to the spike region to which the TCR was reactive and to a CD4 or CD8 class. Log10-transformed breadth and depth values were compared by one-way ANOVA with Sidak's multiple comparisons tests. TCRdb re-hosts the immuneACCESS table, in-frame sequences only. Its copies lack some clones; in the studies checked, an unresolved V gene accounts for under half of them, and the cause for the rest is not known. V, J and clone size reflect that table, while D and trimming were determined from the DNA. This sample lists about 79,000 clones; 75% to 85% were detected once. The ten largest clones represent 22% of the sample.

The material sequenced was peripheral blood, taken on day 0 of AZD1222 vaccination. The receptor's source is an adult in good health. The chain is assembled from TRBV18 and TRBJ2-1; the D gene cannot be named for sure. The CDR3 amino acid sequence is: CASSSRAAVIEQFF. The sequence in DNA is TGTGCCAGCTCATCACGGGCTGCCGTAATCGAGCAGTTCTTC.